A single T cell receptor (beta chain) is shown here with its context. Its target is not known. The source of the sample is a study of T cells in localized non-small cell lung cancer. Study-level results: Measurement of T cell clonality placed uninvolved adjacent lung highest, above the level in tumor. The study sequenced only one region of the tumor. As a result, intratumor heterogeneity could not be excluded and remains possible. A median of about 54 of the top 100 tumor clones appeared in adjacent lung, which was paired and uninvolved. Density of T cells in blood, when higher, went with longer overall survival.

TCRdb's copy holds only in-frame clones and misses some; the assay was immunoSEQ multiplex PCR. Among approximately 89,000 clones, over 60% were seen once, and the ten largest hold approximately 21%. The CDR3 has 18 amino acids. J lost 6 bases, V lost 4 bases, and 19 bases had no gene match. Germline V gives CDR1 SGHRS, CDR2 YFSETQ. The sequence came from a man aged 35 to 70 with stage II squamous cell lung carcinoma. The sequenced sample was PBMCs, obtained before any cancer treatment. This chain joins TRBV5-1 and TRBJ2-7; 10 positions match TRBD2. In DNA form, the CDR3 reads TGCGCCAGCAGCCCCCCCAAGATTGGAGCGGGAGGGCCTCGCGAGCAGTACTTC. Protein: CASSPPKIGAGGPREQYF.